This T cell receptor (beta chain) came from a study of cytomegalovirus exposure and HLA in healthy donors. About the study: As an earlier analysis found, 150 million to 200 million T cells yielded around 110 million unique TCR beta sequences. Early on, a data release was issued that held roughly 80 million unique TCRs from HLA-typed donors.

Study-wide findings and caveats: The likely explanation for a cluster of highly shared sequence variants was sequencing artifact. As a later analysis showed, a missense DCLRE1C variant was linked to trimming of TCR beta V- and J-genes.

The length of the CDR3 is 16 residues. The germline V and J ends were trimmed by 4 bases and 2 bases, with 16 bases remaining between them. Per the germline V gene, CDR1 is SGHTA and CDR2 is FQGNSA. As to this clone: Antigen: not known.

It was with 60 Vbeta and 13 Jbeta primers that the PCR ran. Sequencing was performed with immunoSEQ multiplex PCR; in TCRdb, only in-frame clones are kept and a portion is missing. The table has about 200,000 clones, around 85% seen once. The TCR was taken from a man aged 18 to 30 in good health and CMV-seronegative. Sequencing was done on a sample of PBMCs. This chain connects TRBV7-2 to TRBJ2-3; the D gene is possibly TRBD1 (6 bases). The CDR3 here is CASSSDSRSYTDTQYF. The CDR3 DNA reads as TGTGCCAGCAGCTCGGACAGTCGTTCCTACACAGATACGCAGTATTTT.